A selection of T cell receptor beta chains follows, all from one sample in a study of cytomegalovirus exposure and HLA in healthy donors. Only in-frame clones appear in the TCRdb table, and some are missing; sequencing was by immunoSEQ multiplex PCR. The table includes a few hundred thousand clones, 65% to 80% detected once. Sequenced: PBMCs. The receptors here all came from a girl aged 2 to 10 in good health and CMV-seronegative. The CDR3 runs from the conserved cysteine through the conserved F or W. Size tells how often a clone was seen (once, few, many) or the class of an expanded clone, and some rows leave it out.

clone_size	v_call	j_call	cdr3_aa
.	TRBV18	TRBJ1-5	CASSPQGVSQPQHF
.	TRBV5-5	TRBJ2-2	CASTRTANTGELFF
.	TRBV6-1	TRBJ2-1	CASSQDRENYNEQFF
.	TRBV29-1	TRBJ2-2	CSVRRFTGELFF
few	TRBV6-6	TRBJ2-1	CASEIRQGASDEQFF
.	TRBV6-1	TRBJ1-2	CASSGGPTLYGYTF
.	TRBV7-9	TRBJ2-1	CASSLVLAGGGEQFF
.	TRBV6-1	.	CASSASDRLKYEQYF
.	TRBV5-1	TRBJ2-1	CASSASGTSGTEQFF
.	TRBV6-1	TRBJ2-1	CASTPIAGAPNEQFF